A single sample gave rise to the 8 T cell receptor beta chains below, sequenced in a study of beta chain features in type 1 diabetes. Study-level findings and limits: Moderately but significantly shorter TCRB CDR3s were found in Type 1 diabetes patients in all four CD4+ subsets.

The antigens of these receptors remain unknown. TCRB transcripts that were expressed got sequenced, as all of the isolated RNA had been reverse transcribed. Some clones are missing from TCRdb's copy, which holds only in-frame ones; the method was immunoSEQ multiplex PCR. The data contain 400,000 or so clones, over 8.5% of them singletons. Sequenced sample: central memory CD4+ T cells from blood. All receptors come from a man aged 25-40 years with type 1 diabetes.

This clone appeared a few times. The chain has TRBV6-6 and TRBJ1-4; 8 positions match TRBD1. The V gene's germline CDR1 is MNHNY and CDR2 SVGAGI (reference sequence). CDR3 size: 14 residues. V lost 4 bases, J lost 8 bases, and 6 bases stayed unmatched. CDR3 protein: CASSFSGGNEKLFF. The CDR3 DNA reads as TGTGCCAGCAGTTTCTCAGGGGGCAACGAAAAACTGTTTTTT.

The V call is TRBV5-1, the J call TRBJ1-1; D might be TRBD1 (6 bases). Germline V gives CDR1 SGHRS, CDR2 YFSETQ. This CDR3 contains 15 residues. V dropped 5 bases and J dropped 0 bases, with 14 bases sitting between them. DNA for the CDR3: TGCGCCAGCAGTTTACTAACAGGGATGAACACTGAAGCTTTCTTT. Its protein is CASSLLTGMNTEAFF.

This sequence joins TRBV30 and TRBJ2-5; D is unclear. Germline V lookup: CDR1 GTSNPN, CDR2 SVGIG (reference sequence). V gave up 0 bases and J gave up 1 base, with 6 bases separating them. The CDR3 extends over 13 amino acids. CDR3 coding DNA: TGTGCCTGGAGTGTAAGACTCCAAGAGACCCAGTACTTC. Translating gives CAWSVRLQETQYF.

On this clone: This CDR3 is also generated by other DNA sequences in the sample. The chain links TRBV5-1 to TRBJ2-1; 10 bases map to TRBD2. V was pared by 0 bases and J by 2 bases, with 2 bases of the junction left unmatched. The CDR3 has 16 amino acids. Germline V gene sequence: CDR1 SGHRS, CDR2 YFSETQ. CDR3 protein: CASSLGLAGAYNEQFF. CDR3 DNA: TGCGCCAGCAGCTTGGGTCTAGCGGGAGCCTACAATGAGCAGTTCTTC.

V usage is TRBV11-2 and J usage is TRBJ2-2, with TRBD1 matching over 11 bases. V trimming: 5 bases; J trimming: 1 base; junction bases outside the gene matches: 12. The germline V gene has CDR1 SGHAT and CDR2 FQNNGV. This CDR3 is 19 amino acids long. The CDR3 DNA reads TGTGCCAGCAGCGCCGACCGGGACAGGGGGGGTGAGAACACCGGGGAGCTGTTTTTT. It specifies CASSADRDRGGENTGELFF.

This clone was recorded many times. The rearrangement links TRBV5-8 to TRBJ1-5, with 9 nucleotides matching TRBD1. Trimming took 5 bases from V and 2 from J; bases not matched to a gene: 5. Germline CDR1 and CDR2: SGHTS and YDEGEE. This CDR3 contains 15 residues. CDR3 in amino acids: CASRTGTGRNQPQHF. The CDR3 DNA reads TGTGCCAGCAGAACCGGGACAGGGCGCAATCAGCCCCAGCATTTT.

The chain employs TRBV28 and TRBJ2-5; TRBD1 aligns across 9 bases. The last part of the DNA fits TRBJ2-7 better; the J call may be wrong. Germline assignment: CDR1 MDHEN and CDR2 SYDVKM. The CDR3 runs 15 residues. CDR3: CASSFPERDRVEQYF. DNA of the CDR3: TGTGCCAGCAGTTTTCCGGAGAGGGACAGGGTCGAGCAGTACTTC.

In its sample, this clone was seen many times. The chain joins TRBV18 to TRBJ1-5; D not certain. V lost 3 bases, J lost 0 bases, and 9 bases lay in between. The V gene's germline CDR1 is KGHSH and CDR2 LQKENI. The CDR3 spans 15 residues. This chain's CDR3 is CASSPQDGSNQPQHF. DNA for the CDR3: TGTGCCAGCTCACCTCAAGACGGTAGCAATCAGCCCCAGCATTTT. The whole variable domain, remainder taken from reference TRBV18 and TRBJ1-5, is NAGVMQNPRHLVRRRGQEARLRCSPMKGHSHVYWYRQLPEEGLKFMVYLQKENIIDESGMPKERFSAEFPKEGPSILRIQQVVRGDSAAYFCASSPQDGSNQPQHFGDGTRLSIL.